Listed below are T cell receptor beta chains from one sample, sequenced in a study of T cell repertoires in cytomegalovirus infection. MiXCR was run by TCRdb on the reads, yielding one entry per CDR3 protein. The repertoire holds around 100,000 distinct CDR3 sequences, about a tenth seen once, with approximately 30% in the top ten. Antigen specificity for these receptors is unknown. The sequenced sample consisted of PBMCs, sequenced either directly or after in vitro stimulation (not recorded which). The origin of the receptors is a human donor in good health (CMV status not recorded). Some clones in this sample may be carry-over from other donors' samples. CDR3s include the opening cysteine and the closing phenylalanine or tryptophan. D genes are given only for firm matches. The size field is filled for only some rows; it gives once, few, many or a size class.

TRBV11-3	.	many	TRBJ2-1	CASSLAQGGSLSYNEQFF	TGTGCCAGCAGCTTAGCCCAGGGGGGAAGCCTCTCCTACAATGAGCAGTTCTTC
TRBV7-9	.	many	TRBJ1-4	CASSVAGGEKLFF	TGTGCCAGCAGCGTCGCGGGAGGTGAAAAACTGTTTTTT
TRBV28	TRBD2	many	TRBJ2-7	CASSLPPWTSGRALEQYF	TGTGCCAGCAGTTTACCCCCTTGGACTAGCGGGAGGGCCCTCGAGCAGTACTTC
TRBV24-1	TRBD1	.	TRBJ1-1	CATAPGTGPVNTEAFF	TGTGCCACCGCACCCGGGACAGGGCCCGTGAACACTGAAGCTTTCTTT
TRBV5-1	.	few	TRBJ1-4	CASSLTARGEKLFF	TGCGCCAGCAGCTTGACCGCCCGAGGTGAAAAACTGTTTTTT
TRBV28	TRBD2	many	TRBJ2-3	CASSLIAGGYTDTQYF	TGTGCCAGCAGTTTGATAGCGGGAGGCTACACAGATACGCAGTATTTT
TRBV20-1	.	.	TRBJ1-1	CSASRDISMNTEAFF	TGCAGTGCTTCCCGGGACATAAGTATGAACACTGAAGCTTTCTTT
TRBV19	.	.	TRBJ2-5	CASSMYQETQYF	TGTGCCAGTAGCATGTACCAAGAGACCCAGTACTTC
TRBV18	.	few	TRBJ1-1	CASSLTMAENTEAFF	TGTGCCAGCTCACTTACCATGGCGGAGAACACTGAAGCTTTCTTT
TRBV6-5	TRBD1	many	TRBJ2-7	CASSRDRGSYEQYF	TGTGCCAGCAGTAGAGACAGGGGCTCCTACGAGCAGTACTTC
TRBV19	.	.	TRBJ1-5	CASKVGRDQPQHF	TGTGCCAGTAAGGTGGGGCGGGATCAGCCCCAGCATTTT
TRBV13	TRBD1	.	TRBJ2-2	CASSPRKGTGFGELFF	TGTGCCAGCAGCCCTAGGAAGGGGACAGGGTTCGGGGAGCTGTTTTTT
TRBV18	.	few	TRBJ1-1	CASSPNSQGLSTEAFF	TGTGCCAGCTCACCAAATTCGCAGGGGTTGAGCACTGAAGCTTTCTTT
TRBV6-5	TRBD2	.	TRBJ2-1	CASSSPFSGRARDEQFF	TGTGCCAGCAGTTCCCCCTTCAGCGGGAGGGCCCGGGATGAGCAGTTCTTC
TRBV19	.	.	TRBJ2-2	CASKAIEKNTGELFF	TGTGCCAGTAAGGCAATCGAAAAGAACACCGGGGAGCTGTTTTTT
TRBV29-1	.	.	TRBJ2-3	CSVAEQGRDTQYF	TGCAGCGTTGCGGAGCAGGGGAGGGATACGCAGTATTTT
TRBV6-5	.	many	TRBJ1-1	CASSYSLAENTEAFF	TGTGCCAGCAGTTACTCCCTGGCAGAGAACACTGAAGCTTTCTTT
TRBV12-3/TRBV12-4	TRBD1	many	TRBJ1-2	CASSLTGEYGYTF	TGTGCCAGCAGTTTGACAGGGGAGTATGGCTACACCTTC
TRBV28	.	many	TRBJ2-1	CASSPKGAGANQDEQFF	TGTGCCAGCAGTCCTAAGGGGGCGGGAGCAAATCAGGATGAGCAGTTCTTC
TRBV9	TRBD2	.	TRBJ2-3	CASSVGGLAGGGDTQYF	TGTGCCAGCAGCGTAGGCGGACTAGCGGGAGGTGGAGATACGCAGTATTTT
TRBV6-1	.	.	TRBJ1-6	CASSAGTTSPLHF	TGTGCCAGCAGTGCCGGGACTACTTCACCCCTCCACTTT
TRBV7-8	.	few	TRBJ2-6	CASILNVVEGGIPGANVLTF	TGTGCCAGCATCTTAAACGTTGTCGAGGGCGGGATCCCTGGGGCCAACGTCCTGACTTTC